The table lists the clone carrying this T cell receptor (beta chain) with a few counts. What it binds is unknown. CDR1 and CDR2 (germline): LNHDA, SQIVND (reference sequence). V dropped 3 bases and J dropped 4; count of bases not matched to a gene: 11. The CDR3 is 17 residues long. The isolated RNA, all of it, was reverse transcribed, so expressed TCRB transcripts were what got sequenced. The repertoire was sequenced with immunoSEQ multiplex PCR; TCRdb's copy has only in-frame clones and lacks some. The data show some 350,000 clones, approximately 13% seen once. Sorted CD4+ subsets: naive, central memory, regulatory, stem cell-like memory (CD45RO/CCR7/CD25/CD127/CD95/CD27 panel). Once sorted, every population was more than 98% pure. The sample is drawn from a study of beta chain features in type 1 diabetes. Whole-study results and caveats: TCRB CDR3s from Type 1 diabetes patients were moderately but significantly shorter in all four CD4+ subsets. In comparison with healthy donors, patients had naive, central memory and Treg TCRB repertoires that appeared more similar. It was possible that PCR favored shorter templates, equally so in patients and controls.

The V and J genes are TRBV19 and TRBJ1-5; TRBD1 matches 8 bases. The sequenced sample was naive CD4+ T cells from blood. This sequence originates from a woman aged 18 to 35 with type 1 diabetes. The CDR3 sequence is CASSIQGQGVRNQPQHF. The CDR3, as DNA: TGTGCCAGTAGTATCCAAGGACAGGGTGTACGGAATCAGCCCCAGCATTTT.